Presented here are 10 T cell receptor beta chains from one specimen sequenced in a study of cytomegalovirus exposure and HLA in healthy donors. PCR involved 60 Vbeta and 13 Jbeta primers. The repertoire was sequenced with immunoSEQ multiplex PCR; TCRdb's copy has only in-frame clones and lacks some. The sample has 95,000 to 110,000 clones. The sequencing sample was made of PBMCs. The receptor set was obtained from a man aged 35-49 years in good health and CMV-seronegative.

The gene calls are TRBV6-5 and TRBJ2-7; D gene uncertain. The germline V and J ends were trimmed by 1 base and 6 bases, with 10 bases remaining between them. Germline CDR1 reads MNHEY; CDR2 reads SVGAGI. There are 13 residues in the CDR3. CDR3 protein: CASSYFRVGEQYF. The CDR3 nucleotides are TGTGCCAGCAGTTACTTTCGGGTGGGCGAGCAGTACTTC.

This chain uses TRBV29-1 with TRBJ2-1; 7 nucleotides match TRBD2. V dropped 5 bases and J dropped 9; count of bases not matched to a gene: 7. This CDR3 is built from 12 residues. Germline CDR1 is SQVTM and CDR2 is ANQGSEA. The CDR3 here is CSVKISGGEQFF. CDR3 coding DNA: TGCAGCGTTAAAATCTCGGGGGGTGAGCAGTTCTTC.

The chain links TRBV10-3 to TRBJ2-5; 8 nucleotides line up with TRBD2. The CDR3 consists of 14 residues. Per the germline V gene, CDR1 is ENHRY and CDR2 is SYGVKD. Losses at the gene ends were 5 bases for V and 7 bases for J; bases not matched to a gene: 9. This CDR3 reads CAISLTSEGGTQYF. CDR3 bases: TGTGCCATCAGTCTGACTAGCGAGGGAGGGACCCAGTACTTC.

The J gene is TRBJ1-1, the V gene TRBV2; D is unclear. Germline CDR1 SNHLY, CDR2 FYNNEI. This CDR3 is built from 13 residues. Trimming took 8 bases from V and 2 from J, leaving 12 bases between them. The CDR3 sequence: CASVPQVNTEAFF. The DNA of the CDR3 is TGTGCCAGCGTGCCGCAGGTTAACACTGAAGCTTTCTTT.

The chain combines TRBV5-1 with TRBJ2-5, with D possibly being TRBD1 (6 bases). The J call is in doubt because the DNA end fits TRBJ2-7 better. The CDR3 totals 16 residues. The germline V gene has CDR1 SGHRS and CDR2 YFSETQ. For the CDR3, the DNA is TGCGCCAGCAGCTTGGAAGGCAGGGGTGAAGTCTACGAGCAGTACTTC. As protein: CASSLEGRGEVYEQYF.

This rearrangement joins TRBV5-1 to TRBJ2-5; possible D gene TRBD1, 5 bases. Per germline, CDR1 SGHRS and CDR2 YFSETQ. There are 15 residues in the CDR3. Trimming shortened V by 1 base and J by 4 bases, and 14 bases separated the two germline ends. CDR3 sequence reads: CASSLMAATGETQYF. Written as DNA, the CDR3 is TGCGCCAGCAGCTTGATGGCAGCAACAGGAGAGACCCAGTACTTC.

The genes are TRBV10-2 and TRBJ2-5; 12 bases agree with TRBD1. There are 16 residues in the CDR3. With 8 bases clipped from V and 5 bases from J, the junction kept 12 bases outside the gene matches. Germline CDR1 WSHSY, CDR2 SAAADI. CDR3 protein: CASQPGQGQGAETQYF. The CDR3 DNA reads TGCGCCAGCCAGCCCGGGCAGGGACAGGGGGCGGAGACCCAGTACTTC.

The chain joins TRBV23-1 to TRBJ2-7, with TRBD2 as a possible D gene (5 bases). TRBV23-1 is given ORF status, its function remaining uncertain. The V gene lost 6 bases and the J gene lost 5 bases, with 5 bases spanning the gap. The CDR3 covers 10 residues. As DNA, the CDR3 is TGCGCCAGCAGCGGGGACGAGCAGTACTTC. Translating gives CASSGDEQYF.

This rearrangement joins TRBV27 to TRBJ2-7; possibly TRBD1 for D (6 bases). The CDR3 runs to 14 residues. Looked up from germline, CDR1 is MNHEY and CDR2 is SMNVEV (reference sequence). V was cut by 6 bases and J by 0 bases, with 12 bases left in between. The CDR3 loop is CASSPDRPSYEQYF. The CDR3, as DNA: TGTGCCAGCAGCCCGGACAGACCCTCCTACGAGCAGTACTTC.

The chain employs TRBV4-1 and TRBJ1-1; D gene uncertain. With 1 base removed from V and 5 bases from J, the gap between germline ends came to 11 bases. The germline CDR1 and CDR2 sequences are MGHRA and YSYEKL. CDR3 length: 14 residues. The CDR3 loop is CASSQVEGGTEAFF. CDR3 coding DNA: TGCGCCAGCAGCCAAGTGGAGGGCGGGACTGAAGCTTTCTTT.